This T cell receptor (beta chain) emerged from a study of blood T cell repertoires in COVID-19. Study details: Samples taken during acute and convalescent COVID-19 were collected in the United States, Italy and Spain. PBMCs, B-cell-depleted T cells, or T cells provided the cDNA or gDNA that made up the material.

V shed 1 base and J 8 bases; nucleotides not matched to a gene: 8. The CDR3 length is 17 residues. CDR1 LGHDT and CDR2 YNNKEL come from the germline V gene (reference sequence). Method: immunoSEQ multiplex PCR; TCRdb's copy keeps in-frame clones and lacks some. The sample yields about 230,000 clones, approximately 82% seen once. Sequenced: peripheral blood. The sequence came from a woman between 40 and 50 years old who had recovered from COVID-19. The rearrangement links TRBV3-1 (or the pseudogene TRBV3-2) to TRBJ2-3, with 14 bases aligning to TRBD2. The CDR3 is CASSQVGTSGGRGTQYF. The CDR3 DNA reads TGTGCCAGCAGCCAAGTCGGGACTAGCGGGGGCAGGGGTACGCAGTATTTT.